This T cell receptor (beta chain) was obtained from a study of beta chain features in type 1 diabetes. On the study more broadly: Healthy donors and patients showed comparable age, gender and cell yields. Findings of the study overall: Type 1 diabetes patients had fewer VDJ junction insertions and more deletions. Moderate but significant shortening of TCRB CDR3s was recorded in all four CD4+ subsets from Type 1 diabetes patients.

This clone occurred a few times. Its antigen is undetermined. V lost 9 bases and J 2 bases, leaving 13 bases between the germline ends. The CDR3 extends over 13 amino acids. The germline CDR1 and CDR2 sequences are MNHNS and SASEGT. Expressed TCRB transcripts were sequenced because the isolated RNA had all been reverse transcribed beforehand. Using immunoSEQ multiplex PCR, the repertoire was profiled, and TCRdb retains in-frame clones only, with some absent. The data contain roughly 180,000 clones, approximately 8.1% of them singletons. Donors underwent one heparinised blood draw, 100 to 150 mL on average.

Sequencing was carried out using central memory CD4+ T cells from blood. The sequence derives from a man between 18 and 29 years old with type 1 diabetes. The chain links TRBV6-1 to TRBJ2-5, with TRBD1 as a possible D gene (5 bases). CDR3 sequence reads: CASSRVIQETQYF. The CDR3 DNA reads TGTGCCAGTAGCAGGGTCATTCAAGAGACCCAGTACTTC.